Presented here are 27 T cell receptor beta chains from one specimen sequenced in a study of cytomegalovirus exposure and HLA in healthy donors (dated by TCRdb to the late 2010s). The method was the immunoSEQ multiplex PCR assay. TCRdb provides this immuneACCESS table in a form limited to in-frame rearrangements. Some clones are lacking; in checked studies, under half of them reflect an unresolved V gene, and why the rest are absent is not known. The sample table records under 400,000 clones; 86% of these occur just once. The ten largest clones take up roughly 0.8% of the sample. Sequencing was performed on PBMCs. The receptors come from a woman younger than 30 in good health and CMV-seronegative.

The CDR3 here is CASWGGTRGYNEQFF. CDR3 nucleotide sequence: TGCGCCAGCTGGGGCGGGACTCGCGGCTACAATGAGCAGTTCTTC. The gene calls are TRBV5-1 and TRBJ2-1, with a possible D match to TRBD2 (6 bases). The V end lost 7 bases, the J end lost 3 bases, and 17 bases lay between the germline ends. CDR3 length: 15 residues. From germline, CDR1 is SGHRS and CDR2 YFSETQ.

The chain recombines TRBV27 with TRBJ1-1; 8 nucleotides align to TRBD1. CDR1 and CDR2 from the germline V gene are MNHEY and SMNVEV (reference sequence). V lost 5 bases and J lost 6; bases outside the gene matches: 8. The CDR3 sequence is 14 residues long. The CDR3 spells CASSVRQGKAEAFF. The CDR3 nucleotides read TGTGCCAGCAGTGTAAGACAGGGGAAGGCTGAAGCTTTCTTT.

The rearrangement joins TRBV4-1 to TRBJ2-7; possibly TRBD2 for D (5 bases). The germline V and J ends were trimmed by 2 bases and 6 bases, with 14 bases remaining between them. Germline CDR1 MGHRA, CDR2 YSYEKL. The CDR3 runs to 14 residues. The CDR3 DNA follows: TGCGCCAGCAGCCAATGGCTAGCTTCTTTCGAGCAGTACTTC. Its translation is CASSQWLASFEQYF.

This chain links TRBV19 with TRBJ2-3; tentatively, D is TRBD2 (7 bases). Germline V gene data show CDR1 as LNHDA and CDR2 as SQIVND (reference sequence). The V end lost 2 bases, the J end lost 6 bases, and 12 bases lay between the germline ends. This CDR3 has 14 residues. CDR3 DNA: TGTGCCAGTAGTATATTGGGGGGGCCTGATACGCAGTATTTT. The encoded protein is CASSILGGPDTQYF.

The genes are TRBV5-1 and TRBJ1-1; D perhaps matches TRBD1 (5 bases). The V and J ends lost 1 base and 1 base respectively, with 11 bases between them. The CDR3 has 15 residues. The V gene's germline CDR1 is SGHRS and CDR2 YFSETQ. The CDR3 region is CASSLPIGQNTEAFF. The CDR3 DNA reads as TGCGCCAGCAGCTTGCCTATCGGACAGAACACTGAAGCTTTCTTT.

There are a few counts of this clone. This sequence joins TRBV28 and TRBJ1-2, with 9 bases matching TRBD1. Unmatched junction bases numbered 10, after V lost 7 bases and J lost 4 bases. Germline CDR1 is MDHEN and CDR2 is SYDVKM. The length of the CDR3 is 15 residues. The CDR3 region has the DNA TGTGCCAGCAACTCCGGGACAGGGTTGGGCTATGGCTACACCTTC. It codes for CASNSGTGLGYGYTF.

This chain links TRBV29-1 with TRBJ1-1; D is undetermined. The CDR3 consists of 13 residues. From germline, CDR1 is SQVTM and CDR2 ANQGSEA. V was trimmed by 1 base and J by 1 base, leaving 7 bases between them. The CDR3, as DNA: TGCAGCGTTGAAGTGGGAGGGAACACTGAAGCTTTCTTT. Translated, it gives CSVEVGGNTEAFF. Complete variable domain (other parts from reference TRBV29-1 and TRBJ1-1): SAVISQKPSRDICQRGTSLTIQCQVDSQVTMMFWYRQQPGQSLTLIATANQGSEATYESGFVIDKFPISRPNLTFSTLTVSNMSPEDSSIYLCSVEVGGNTEAFFGQGTRLTVV.

The V and J genes are TRBV7-9 and TRBJ1-2; no reliable D call. V dropped 3 bases and J dropped 7 bases, with 9 bases sitting between them. The germline V gene encodes CDR1 SEHNR and CDR2 FQNEAQ (reference sequence). The CDR3 has 12 amino acids. CDR3 region: CASSLRGSGYTF. CDR3 sequence (DNA): TGTGCCAGCAGCTTGCGCGGGTCTGGCTACACCTTC. Complete variable domain (other parts from reference TRBV7-9 and TRBJ1-2): DTGVSQNPRHKITKRGQNVTFRCDPISEHNRLYWYRQTLGQGPEFLTYFQNEAQLEKSRLLSDRFSAERPKGSFSTLEIQRTEQGDSAMYLCASSLRGSGYTFGSGTRLTVV.

J is TRBJ2-7 and V is TRBV15, with 10 bases lining up with TRBD2. This CDR3 comprises 15 residues. Germline-derived CDR1 and CDR2 are LNHNV and YYDKDF (reference sequence). V lost 1 base to trimming and J lost 3 bases; unmatched junction nucleotides: 3. This CDR3 is CATSRGTSGNYEQYF. As DNA, the CDR3 is TGTGCCACCAGCAGAGGAACTAGCGGGAACTACGAGCAGTACTTC.

The gene calls are TRBV5-1 and TRBJ2-3; 11 bases match TRBD2. The V and J ends lost 0 bases and 2 bases, in that order; junction bases with no gene match: 17. Germline CDR1 is SGHRS and CDR2 is YFSETQ. The CDR3 has 21 amino acids. Here the CDR3 reads CASSLVRGTSGGLLITDTQYF. The CDR3 nucleotides read TGCGCCAGCAGCTTGGTCAGGGGTACTAGCGGGGGCCTCCTTATCACAGATACGCAGTATTTT.

The rearrangement uses TRBV7-9 and TRBJ2-7; 12 bases align to TRBD2. The CDR3 totals 15 residues. The trim removed 2 bases at V and 5 bases at J, leaving 4 bases unmatched. The germline CDR1 and CDR2 sequences are SEHNR and FQNEAQ (reference sequence). Here the CDR3 DNA reads TGTGCCAGCAGCTTATCTAGCGGGAGGGCCCACGAGCAGTACTTC. Its translation: CASSLSSGRAHEQYF.

The rearrangement links TRBV14 to TRBJ2-7; 7 bases align to TRBD1. Germline CDR1 is SGHDN and CDR2 is FVKESK. Unmatched junction bases numbered 3, after V lost 2 bases and J lost 5 bases. This CDR3 spans 13 amino acids. Here the CDR3 DNA reads TGTGCCAGCAGCCAACGACAGGGCCACGAGCAGTACTTC. It yields the protein CASSQRQGHEQYF.

The V call is TRBV27, the J call TRBJ2-2; 10 bases are a match to TRBD2. The CDR3 is made up of 17 amino acids. Trimming cost V 3 bases and J 3 bases; bases outside gene matches: 7. The germline V gene has CDR1 MNHEY and CDR2 SMNVEV (reference sequence). The CDR3 spells CASSFTAGGPHTGELFF. In nucleotides, the CDR3 is TGTGCCAGCAGTTTCACAGCGGGAGGGCCCCACACCGGGGAGCTGTTTTTT.

The chain uses TRBV2 and TRBJ2-1, with TRBD1 as a possible D gene (5 bases). Trimming took 11 bases from V and 1 from J, leaving 9 bases between them. Germline V gene data show CDR1 as SNHLY and CDR2 as FYNNEI. This CDR3 is 12 amino acids long. CDR3: CAATGSYNEQFF. In DNA form, the CDR3 reads TGTGCCGCCACAGGATCCTACAATGAGCAGTTCTTC.

The genes are TRBV6-5 and TRBJ2-7; perhaps TRBD2 as D (5 bases). V lost 5 bases and J lost 2, with 10 bases in between. The CDR3 is 13 amino acids. CDR1 and CDR2 (germline): MNHEY, SVGAGI. CDR3 in amino acids: CASSPDFTYEQYF. The CDR3 DNA reads as TGTGCCAGCAGTCCGGACTTCACCTACGAGCAGTACTTC.

The rearrangement joins TRBV27 to TRBJ1-2; TRBD1 matches at 9 bases. This CDR3 has 15 amino acids. V dropped 0 bases and J dropped 6; count of bases not matched to a gene: 5. Germline V gene data show CDR1 as MNHEY and CDR2 as SMNVEV (reference sequence). CDR3 in amino acids: CASSLSGQGVDGYTF. The CDR3 nucleotides read TGTGCCAGCAGTTTATCGGGACAGGGAGTGGATGGCTACACCTTC.

CDR3 amino acids: CAWSIGYNEQFF. For the CDR3, the DNA is TGTGCCTGGAGTATCGGCTACAATGAGCAGTTCTTC. The J gene is TRBJ2-1, the V gene TRBV30; D ambiguous. V was trimmed by 2 bases and J by 3 bases, leaving 5 bases between them. Germline V gene data show CDR1 as GTSNPN and CDR2 as SVGIG (reference sequence). The CDR3 is 12 amino acids.

The chain employs TRBV7-6 and TRBJ2-7, with TRBD1 identical over 7 bases. The CDR3 extends over 16 amino acids. V trimming: 5 bases; J trimming: 1 base; junction bases outside the gene matches: 11. Germline V gene data show CDR1 as SGHVS and CDR2 as FNYEAQ. The CDR3 here is CASSLGVGQTSYEQYF. The DNA of the CDR3 is TGTGCCAGCAGCCTAGGGGTGGGACAGACATCCTACGAGCAGTACTTC. The variable domain in full, with the rest retrieved from reference TRBV7-6 and TRBJ2-7, is GAGVSQSPRYKVTKRGQDVALRCDPISGHVSLYWYRQALGQGPEFLTYFNYEAQQDKSGLPNDRFSAERPEGSISTLTIQRTEQRDSAMYRCASSLGVGQTSYEQYFGPGTRLTVT.

The chain uses TRBV30 and TRBJ2-2; D remains ambiguous. V was cut by 2 bases and J by 1 base, with 11 bases left in between. The CDR3 consists of 15 residues. Germline V gene lookup returns CDR1 GTSNPN and CDR2 SVGIG (reference sequence). The CDR3 nucleotides are TGTGCCTGGAGTCGTGGGCACATGAACACCGGGGAGCTGTTTTTT. This translates into CAWSRGHMNTGELFF. The variable domain in full, with the rest retrieved from reference TRBV30 and TRBJ2-2, is SQTIHQWPATLVQPVGSPLSLECTVEGTSNPNLYWYRQAAGRGLQLLFYSVGIGQISSEVPQNLSASRPQDRQFILSSKKLLLSDSGFYLCAWSRGHMNTGELFFGEGSRLTVL.

The V and J genes are TRBV7-3 and TRBJ1-1; TRBD1 is a possible D gene (6 bases). Per the germline V gene, CDR1 is SGHTA and CDR2 is FQGTGA. This CDR3 region has 13 residues. V was pared by 4 bases and J by 11 bases, with 17 bases between. The CDR3 is CASSSQPGEKAFF. CDR3 coding DNA: TGTGCCAGCAGCTCACAGCCAGGGGAGAAGGCTTTCTTT.

The CDR3 spells CASTSRPGGGRPNTEAFF. CDR3 nucleotides: TGTGCCAGCACCTCAAGACCGGGGGGGGGAAGGCCCAACACTGAAGCTTTCTTT. J is TRBJ1-1 and V is TRBV27, with D possibly matching TRBD1 (5 bases). CDR3 size: 18 residues. Trimming removed 7 bases at V and 2 bases at J, with 26 bases between. CDR1 MNHEY and CDR2 SMNVEV come from the germline V gene (reference sequence).

The V gene is TRBV7-6, the J gene TRBJ1-5; the D is unclear. The CDR3 is 13 amino acids. Trimming cost V 1 base and J 5 bases, with 6 bases left between them. Germline CDR1 reads SGHVS; CDR2 reads FNYEAQ. The CDR3 coding sequence is TGTGCCAGCAGCTTAGTCCCCGATCAGCCCCAGCATTTT. This codes for CASSLVPDQPQHF.

The chain joins TRBV9 to TRBJ2-5; TRBD2 agrees at 8 bases. The germline gives CDR1 SGDLS, CDR2 YYNGEE. After removal of 9 bases from V and 2 bases from J, the junction contained 6 bases not matched to a gene. The CDR3 consists of 13 residues. The CDR3 DNA follows: TGTGCCATCGAACTAGCGGTTCAAGAGACCCAGTACTTC. Encoded protein: CAIELAVQETQYF.

Details on this clone: The sample has other DNA sequences that encode this CDR3 too. Here the CDR3 reads CASRRFGQPQHF. CDR3 sequence (DNA): TGTGCCAGCAGGCGCTTCGGGCAGCCCCAGCATTTT. V is TRBV2 and J is TRBJ1-5; D gene ambiguous. The CDR3 extends over 12 amino acids. Between the trimmed V and J ends, which lost 6 bases and 7 bases, there was a span of 10 bases. Germline CDR1 reads SNHLY; CDR2 reads FYNNEI.

V and J are TRBV5-6 and TRBJ2-7, with TRBD1 matching 9 bases. CDR1 and CDR2 (germline): SGHDT, YYEEEE. The CDR3 has 16 residues. V dropped 6 bases and J dropped 7; count of bases not matched to a gene: 17. The CDR3 reads CASNLRGTGTAREQYF. The CDR3 region has the DNA TGTGCCAGCAACCTTAGGGGGACAGGGACCGCGCGTGAGCAGTACTTC.

The chain carries TRBV11-2 and TRBJ1-2; unclear D gene. This CDR3 has 13 residues. Germline V gene lookup returns CDR1 SGHAT and CDR2 FQNNGV. V gave up 0 bases and J gave up 5 bases, with 7 bases separating them. CDR3 DNA: TGTGCCAGCAGCTTAGATGCGGGGTATGGCTACACCTTC. It yields the protein CASSLDAGYGYTF.

CDR3 nucleotides: TGTGCCAGCAGCTTAGCTCGGCTTCTTGGGCGCAATGAGCAGTTCTTC. Amino acid sequence: CASSLARLLGRNEQFF. The V and J genes are TRBV7-9 and TRBJ2-1, with no clear D. The CDR3 is 16 residues long. V lost 0 bases and J lost 6, with 15 bases in between. From germline, CDR1 is SEHNR and CDR2 FQNEAQ (reference sequence).